One sample yielded the 8 T cell receptor beta chains listed below, sequenced in a study of T cells in Graves' hyperthyroidism and ophthalmopathy. RNA transcripts gave rise to amplified TCR beta CDR3 regions. The primer set for the first-round RT-PCR of the TCR CDR3 was HTBI. TCRdb independently ran MiXCR on the multiplex PCR reads; one entry per CDR3 protein. This table holds roughly 570,000 distinct CDR3 sequences, about a sixth found once. The sample was blood. These TCRs come from a woman aged 25-40 years with Graves' hyperthyroidism.

As concerns this clonotype: A much bigger clone sits one base away, suggesting this may be a read error. This sequence joins TRBV7-9 and TRBJ1-4, with D unresolved. This CDR3 region has 16 residues. The ends were cut back, 5 bases at V and 0 bases at J, with 13 bases in the middle. The germline gives CDR1 SEHNR, CDR2 FQNEAQ (reference sequence). As DNA, the CDR3 is TGTGCCAGCAGCCACTCCGGGGAAGCAACTAATGAAAAACTGTTTTTT. Translating it yields CASSHSGEATNEKLFF.

V and J are TRBV20-1 and TRBJ2-7; D uncertain. Germline V CDR1 and CDR2: DFQATT, SNEGSKA (reference sequence). V lost 5 bases and J 0 bases, leaving 20 bases between the germline ends. This CDR3 comprises 16 residues. In DNA form, the CDR3 reads TGCAGTGCTCGAACCCCTAGACCAACCCCCTCCTACGAGCAGTACTTC. It translates to CSARTPRPTPSYEQYF.

This clonotype was counted a few times. The chain uses TRBV11-2 and TRBJ2-7; D is unresolved. Trimming shortened V by 4 bases and J by 5 bases, and 12 bases separated the two germline ends. The length of the CDR3 is 13 residues. The germline CDR1 and CDR2 sequences are SGHAT and FQNNGV. The CDR3 is CASSWWARDEQYF. The CDR3 DNA sequence: TGTGCCAGCAGCTGGTGGGCCCGTGACGAGCAGTACTTC.

This clonotype was seen a few times. V and J are TRBV4-2 and TRBJ2-2, with 8 bases that match TRBD2. Germline loops: CDR1 LGHNA, CDR2 YNFKEQ. The CDR3 contains 22 residues. V trimming: 1 base; J trimming: 0 bases; junction bases outside the gene matches: 19. The CDR3 DNA sequence: TGTGCCAGCAGCCAAGTGCCCGGGACTAGAGAAGATGGCGACGCGAACACCGGGGAGCTGTTTTTT. It translates to CASSQVPGTREDGDANTGELFF.

This clonotype was counted only a few times. The chain has TRBV7-9 and TRBJ1-4; D uncertain. V lost 5 bases to trimming and J lost 0 bases, with 7 bases between them. The CDR3 is 14 amino acids. Germline CDR1 is SEHNR and CDR2 is FQNEAQ (reference sequence). The CDR3 coding sequence is TGTGCCAGCAGCGCCGCCCCAACTAATGAAAAACTGTTTTTT. This sequence encodes CASSAAPTNEKLFF.

The V and J genes are TRBV18 and TRBJ2-3, with 8 bases that match TRBD2. Trimming removed 1 base from V and 5 bases from J; junction bases left unmatched: 11. The CDR3 contains 17 residues. CDR1 is KGHSH and CDR2 is LQKENI in the germline V gene. DNA of the CDR3: TGTGCCAGCTCACCACTGATAGCGGGAACCCAGGGAGATACGCAGTATTTT. Protein: CASSPLIAGTQGDTQYF.

This clonotype has ten or more counts. J is TRBJ2-5 and V is TRBV11-1; D not certain. The CDR3 covers 14 residues. CDR1 and CDR2 from the germline V gene are SGHAT and FQDESV (reference sequence). Trimming removed 5 bases at V and 6 bases at J, with 16 bases between. The CDR3 is CASSDPKGVKTQYF. In nucleotides, the CDR3 is TGTGCCAGCAGCGACCCCAAGGGCGTGAAGACCCAGTACTTC.

In its sample, this clonotype was seen many times. J is TRBJ1-1 and V is TRBV10-3; D might be TRBD1 (6 bases). Germline CDR1 is ENHRY and CDR2 is SYGVKD. The V gene lost 3 bases and the J gene lost 7 bases, with 9 bases spanning the gap. The CDR3 spans 12 residues. The CDR3 coding sequence is TGTGCCATCAGTGAAAGGGGGATTGAAGCTTTCTTT. It is translated as CAISERGIEAFF.